This T cell receptor beta chain derives from a study of early T cells in non-severe SARS-CoV-2 infection. For the study at large: Chains stayed unpaired after sequencing of bulk RNA from unsorted whole blood.

There are many counts of this clonotype. Its matching antigen is unknown. Individual cDNA molecules carried attached unique molecular identifiers. TCRdb ran MiXCR on the 5' RACE reads and lists one entry per CDR3 protein. The sample has over 35,000 distinct CDR3 sequences, 6% to 7% seen once. This CDR3 has 15 amino acids. The trim removed 4 bases at V and 2 bases at J, leaving 2 bases unmatched. The germline V gene encodes CDR1 SGHAT and CDR2 FQNNGV. Study-wide results and caveats: Using VDJdb, the matching emphasized anti-spike CD8 responses while missing private and CD4 specificities.

The genes are TRBV11-2 and TRBJ2-1; 10 bases match TRBD2. The sequence came from an adult who was a healthcare worker with PCR-confirmed SARS-CoV-2 infection or an uninfected control (not recorded which). The sample in question was whole blood, obtained at baseline. CDR3 loop: CASSSSGGTYNEQFF. Here the CDR3 DNA reads TGTGCCAGCAGCTCTAGCGGGGGAACCTACAATGAGCAGTTCTTC.